This TCR beta chain was sequenced during a study of cytomegalovirus exposure and HLA in healthy donors. Overall study context: An earlier analysis identified more than 90 million unique TCR beta sequences in some 180 million T cells.

PCR amplification relied on 60 Vbeta primers (plus 13 Jbeta primers). Profiling relied on immunoSEQ multiplex PCR, and the TCRdb table lists in-frame clones only, not all of them. The sample lists some 160,000 clones, around four fifths occurring once. The study, taken as a whole, reports: Investigators reported around 150 TCR beta chains as tied to cytomegalovirus. Prior analysis indicated that the majority of TCR beta V segments exhibited productivity approximately 87% or approximately 30% of the time.

This clone was observed a handful of times. As yet, its antigen is unknown. Germline V gives CDR1 MNHNY, CDR2 SVGAGI (reference sequence). The junction had 3 bases not matched to a gene; V was cut back by 5 bases and J by 1 base. This CDR3 is built from 15 residues. The V gene is TRBV6-6, the J gene TRBJ2-5; the match to TRBD2 covers 11 bases. The sample comprised PBMCs. This receptor was obtained from a male donor in good health and CMV-seronegative. DNA of the CDR3: TGTGCCAGCAGTGATAGCGGGGGGGCCCAAGAGACCCAGTACTTC. Its translation: CASSDSGGAQETQYF.